This TCR beta chain stems from a study of blood T cell repertoires in COVID-19. Study-wide background: Donors in the United States, Italy and Spain gave samples during acute or convalescent COVID-19. The analysed material was cDNA or gDNA that came from T cells, B-cell-depleted T cells, or PBMCs.

The CDR3 contains 16 residues. Germline loops: CDR1 MNHEY, CDR2 SVGAGI. V was pared by 4 bases and J by 3 bases, with 18 bases between. Original handling: Reference gene primer amplification gave nucleated cell count estimates. Generated by immunoSEQ multiplex PCR, the TCRdb table keeps only in-frame clones and is missing some. V and J calls plus clone size are reproduced from that table; the DNA served to infer D and trimming. The repertoire has 130,000 to 150,000 clones, more than 70% of them found once; the top ten carry under 2%. The specimen sequenced was peripheral blood. The chain recombines TRBV6-5 with TRBJ1-1, with D unclear. The TCR originated in a human donor in a cohort sampled during active COVID-19. CDR3 sequence (DNA): TGTGCCAGCAGTTTCTTGGCCAGGCTTATACACACTGAAGCTTTCTTT. It yields the protein CASSFLARLIHTEAFF.